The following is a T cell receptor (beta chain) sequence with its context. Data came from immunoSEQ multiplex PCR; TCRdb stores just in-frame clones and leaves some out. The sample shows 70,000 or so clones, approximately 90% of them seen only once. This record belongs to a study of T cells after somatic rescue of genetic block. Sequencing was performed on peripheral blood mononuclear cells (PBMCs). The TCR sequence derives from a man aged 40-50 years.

CDR3: CASSLSLATETQYF. The CDR3 DNA sequence: TGTGCCAGCAGCTTGAGTCTAGCTACAGAGACCCAGTACTTC. V usage is TRBV5-4 and J usage is TRBJ2-5; possible D gene TRBD2, 5 bases. This CDR3 spans 14 amino acids. Looked up from germline, CDR1 is SGHNT and CDR2 is YYREEE (reference sequence). With 1 base removed from V and 4 bases from J, the gap between germline ends came to 11 bases.